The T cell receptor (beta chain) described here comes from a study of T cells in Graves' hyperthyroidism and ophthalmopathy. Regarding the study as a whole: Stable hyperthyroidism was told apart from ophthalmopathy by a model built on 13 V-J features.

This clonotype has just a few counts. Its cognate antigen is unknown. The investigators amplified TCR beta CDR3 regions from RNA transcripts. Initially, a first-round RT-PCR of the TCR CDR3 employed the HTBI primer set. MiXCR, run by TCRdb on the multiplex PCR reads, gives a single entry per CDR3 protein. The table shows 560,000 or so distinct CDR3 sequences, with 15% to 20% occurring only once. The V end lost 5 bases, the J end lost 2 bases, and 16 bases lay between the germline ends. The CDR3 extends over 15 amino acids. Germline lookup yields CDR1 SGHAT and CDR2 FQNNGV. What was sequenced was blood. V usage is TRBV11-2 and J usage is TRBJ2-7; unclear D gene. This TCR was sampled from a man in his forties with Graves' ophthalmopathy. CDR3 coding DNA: TGTGCCAGCAGCCTCCCGACACCCTCTCCCTACGAGCAGTACTTC. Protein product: CASSLPTPSPYEQYF. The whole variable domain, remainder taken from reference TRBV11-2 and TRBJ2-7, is EAGVAQSPRYKIIEKRQSVAFWCNPISGHATLYWYQQILGQGPKLLIQFQNNGVVDDSQLPKDRFSAERLKGVDSTLKIQPAKLEDSAVYLCASSLPTPSPYEQYFGPGTRLTVT.